These 20 T cell receptor beta chains share one sample of origin, sequenced in a study of CXCR3-negative and CXCR3-positive naive CD8 T cells (dated by TCRdb to the late 2010s). TCRdb shows the sequencer as NextSeq 550. The Human TCR Profiling Kit (MiLaboratory) was used to make UMI-labeled 5' RACE TRB cDNA libraries. TCRdb reanalyzed the reads, keeping one entry per CDR3 protein sequence and omitting DNA. Per the sample table, the count is about 9,000 distinct CDR3 sequences. The ten largest clones represent more than 2% of the sample. Sample: naive CXCR3- CD8+ T cells from blood. This specimen's cell subset or site label, per the study, means: CD45RO-CCR7+CD27+CD95- naive CD8+ T cells lacking CXCR3 (TNR3-). These TCRs come from a human donor in good health. Some clones in this sample may be carry-over from other donors' samples.

By frequency, this clonotype registers medium-sized. The rearrangement uses TRBV6-2 or TRBV6-3 and TRBJ1-1. CDR1 is MNHEY, CDR2 SVGEGT, per germline. The CDR3 sequence is 16 residues long. CDR3 region: CASSYLPQTMNTEAFF.

This chain connects TRBV5-1 to TRBJ1-1; with no DNA, the TCRdb D assignment of TRBD1 cannot be verified. CDR1 is SGHRS, CDR2 YFSETQ, per germline. The CDR3 contains 14 residues. CDR3: CASSHEMDTRRAFF. Variable domain in full (rest from reference TRBV5-1 and TRBJ1-1): KAGVTQTPRYLIKTRGQQVTLSCSPISGHRSVSWYQQTPGQGLQFLFEYFSETQRNKGNFPGRFSGRQFSNSRSEMNVSTLELGDSALYLCASSHEMDTRRAFFGQGTRLTVV.

This clonotype is medium-sized by frequency. The rearrangement links TRBV5-1 to TRBJ2-3; TCRdb returns TRBD1, unconfirmable since there is no DNA. The CDR3 covers 15 residues. CDR1 is SGHRS and CDR2 is YFSETQ in the germline V gene. Here the CDR3 reads CASSWTGRSTDTQYF.

This clonotype is classed as medium-sized (0.01 to 0.1%) by frequency. The genes are TRBV25-1 and TRBJ2-5; no DNA is available, so the TRBD1 call from TCRdb remains unchecked. The CDR3 length is 17 residues. CDR1 and CDR2 from the germline V gene are MGHDK and SYGVNS. The CDR3 loop reads CASSADRVIAYGETQYF.

This clonotype is classed as medium-sized by frequency. V is TRBV29-1 and J is TRBJ2-5. The length of the CDR3 is 12 residues. The germline V gene encodes CDR1 SQVTM and CDR2 ANQGSEA. The CDR3: CSVRERQETQYF.

This clonotype ranks as medium-sized in terms of frequency. The rearrangement joins TRBV29-1 to TRBJ2-7. Germline CDR1 reads SQVTM; CDR2 reads ANQGSEA. The CDR3 consists of 11 residues. The CDR3: CSVEDLYEQYF.

This clonotype is classed as medium-sized by frequency. The gene calls are TRBV29-1 and TRBJ2-5. The germline CDR1 and CDR2 sequences are SQVTM and ANQGSEA. This CDR3 comprises 14 residues. The CDR3 region is CSVEDVGLGETQYF.

This clonotype is labeled medium-sized based on frequency. CDR3 residues: CASSWTVNNEQFF. The J gene is TRBJ2-1, the V gene TRBV11-2. Germline lookup yields CDR1 SGHAT and CDR2 FQNNGV. This CDR3 is built from 13 residues.

The V gene is TRBV29-1, the J gene TRBJ2-2; TCRdb selects TRBD1, and the lack of DNA leaves this call unchecked. The length of the CDR3 is 12 residues. The germline V gene has CDR1 SQVTM and CDR2 ANQGSEA. The CDR3: CSVLLGVGEMFF.

V is TRBV7-2 and J is TRBJ1-5; as DNA is missing, the TRBD1 call by TCRdb cannot be tested. The CDR3 is 14 residues long. Germline values: CDR1 SGHTA, CDR2 FQGNSA. This CDR3 is CASSLPGPGQPQHF.

The chain has TRBV6-2 or TRBV6-3 and TRBJ2-1. This CDR3 is 16 amino acids long. From germline, CDR1 is MNHEY and CDR2 SVGEGT. CDR3 amino acids: CASSLVGGRPYNEQFF.

The chain links TRBV19 to TRBJ2-4; TCRdb proposes TRBD2, but this gene call is untestable without DNA. This CDR3 comprises 14 residues. Germline CDR1 and CDR2: LNHDA and SQIVND (reference sequence). CDR3 sequence reads: CASTLSGTLNIQYF.

The J gene is TRBJ2-3, the V gene TRBV29-1. This CDR3 is 13 amino acids long. Germline CDR1 SQVTM, CDR2 ANQGSEA. CDR3 loop: CSVLKENTDTQYF.

According to its frequency, this clonotype is medium-sized (0.01 to 0.1%). CDR3 protein: CATVRTGNTGELFF. The rearrangement joins TRBV15 to TRBJ2-2. Germline CDR1 reads LNHNV; CDR2 reads YYDKDF (reference sequence). The CDR3 consists of 14 residues.

This clonotype registers medium-sized by frequency. This chain uses TRBV3-1 with TRBJ2-3; no DNA is available, so the TRBD1 call from TCRdb remains unchecked. CDR1 is LGHDT and CDR2 is YNNKEL in the germline V gene (reference sequence). The CDR3 is 15 residues long. The CDR3 spells CASSQRGLHTDTQYF.

By frequency, this clonotype registers medium-sized. J is TRBJ1-2 and V is TRBV29-1; the TCRdb call, TRBD1, lacks DNA for checking. This CDR3 is 15 amino acids long. Per germline, CDR1 SQVTM and CDR2 ANQGSEA. The CDR3 sequence: CSVEDPDRGDYGYTF. Looking up the rest from reference TRBV29-1 and TRBJ1-2 gives the full variable domain: SAVISQKPSRDICQRGTSLTIQCQVDSQVTMMFWYRQQPGQSLTLIATANQGSEATYESGFVIDKFPISRPNLTFSTLTVSNMSPEDSSIYLCSVEDPDRGDYGYTFGSGTRLTVV.

The chain links TRBV29-1 to TRBJ2-1; the TCRdb call, TRBD2, lacks DNA for checking. Looked up from germline, CDR1 is SQVTM and CDR2 is ANQGSEA. The CDR3 contains 14 residues. This CDR3 is CSVTLGGAHNEQFF.

This clonotype shows up as medium-sized by frequency. This chain joins TRBV15 and TRBJ2-1; with no DNA, the TCRdb D assignment of TRBD2 cannot be verified. Germline V gene lookup returns CDR1 LNHNV and CDR2 YYDKDF (reference sequence). The length of the CDR3 is 17 residues. CDR3 region: CATSRKPSGSSYNEQFF.

The chain links TRBV21-1 to TRBJ2-7. TRBV21-1 is a known pseudogene. The CDR3 totals 11 residues. CDR3 sequence: CASGNFYEQYF.

The chain has TRBV4-1 and TRBJ2-1; TCRdb returns TRBD1, unconfirmable since there is no DNA. The CDR3 covers 11 residues. The V gene's germline CDR1 is MGHRA and CDR2 YSYEKL. CDR3 sequence: CASSQGAGQFF.